One and the same sample provided the 27 T cell receptor beta chains below, sequenced in a study of cytomegalovirus exposure and HLA in healthy donors (TCRdb year 2017). Receptors were amplified or captured by the immunoSEQ multiplex PCR assay. Entries here come from immuneACCESS through TCRdb and include only in-frame sequences with V and J called. Some clones fail to appear in such tables; in the studies checked, an unresolved V gene covers under half of the shortfall, and the cause of the remainder is unknown. The sample yields over 110,000 clones; 70% to 90% were counted once. Less than 3.5% of the sample belongs to the ten largest clones. The specimen was PBMCs. The source is a man younger than 35 in good health and CMV-seronegative.

The chain is built from TRBV15 and TRBJ1-4; 9 nucleotides match TRBD1. This CDR3 has 14 amino acids. CDR1 LNHNV and CDR2 YYDKDF come from the germline V gene (reference sequence). The ends lost 5 bases at V and 6 bases at J; junction bases unmatched: 4. In nucleotides, the CDR3 is TGTGCCACCAGCCCCGGGACAGGGTATGAAAAACTGTTTTTT. It specifies CATSPGTGYEKLFF.

This sequence joins TRBV5-4 and TRBJ2-7, with 9 bases lining up with TRBD1. Germline V gene data show CDR1 as SGHNT and CDR2 as YYREEE (reference sequence). The CDR3 is 14 residues long. The trim removed 4 bases at V and 4 bases at J, leaving 6 bases unmatched. CDR3 DNA sequence: TGTGCCAGCAGCGCCGGGACAGGGACTTACGAGCAGTACTTC. Amino acid sequence: CASSAGTGTYEQYF.

The chain has TRBV27 and TRBJ2-7, with no clear D. The V and J ends lost 6 bases and 4 bases respectively, with 10 bases between them. CDR1 and CDR2 (germline): MNHEY, SMNVEV (reference sequence). CDR3 size: 12 residues. The CDR3 nucleotides read TGTGCCAGCAGCCGGCACAGATACGAGCAGTACTTC. Encoded protein: CASSRHRYEQYF.

The chain has TRBV7-7 and TRBJ2-5; TRBD2 is a possible D gene (5 bases). Germline values: CDR1 SSHAT, CDR2 FNYEAQ (reference sequence). The CDR3 has 14 residues. V lost 4 bases to trimming and J lost 8 bases, with 17 bases between them. This CDR3 reads CASSSNIGRETQYF. The DNA of the CDR3 is TGTGCCAGCAGCTCGAACATCGGCCGGGAAACCCAGTACTTC. Variable domain in full (rest from reference TRBV7-7 and TRBJ2-5): GAGVSQSPRYKVTKRGQDVTLRCDPISSHATLYWYQQALGQGPEFLTYFNYEAQPDKSGLPSDRFSAERPEGSISTLTIQRTEQRDSAMYRCASSSNIGRETQYFGPGTRLLVL.

The CDR3 loop is CASSLGGTYNSPLHF. The CDR3 region has the DNA TGTGCCAGCAGCTTAGGCGGAACCTATAATTCACCCCTCCACTTT. This rearrangement joins TRBV7-2 to TRBJ1-6, with unresolved D. The CDR3 contains 15 residues. Looked up from germline, CDR1 is SGHTA and CDR2 is FQGNSA. V lost 1 base to trimming and J lost 2 bases, with 6 bases between them.

The J gene is TRBJ1-5, the V gene TRBV4-1; no firm D call. The CDR3 extends over 18 amino acids. Germline V gives CDR1 MGHRA, CDR2 YSYEKL. Deletions cut 0 bases from V and 7 bases from J, with 22 bases between. The CDR3 DNA follows: TGCGCCAGCAGCCAAGACCGGGGAATGATTGGCTATGTACAGCCCCAGCATTTT. Its translation is CASSQDRGMIGYVQPQHF.

The chain has TRBV5-1 and TRBJ2-5; 8 nucleotides match TRBD2. Trimming took 5 bases from V and 0 from J; bases not matched to a gene: 12. The CDR3 spans 17 residues. Per the germline V gene, CDR1 is SGHRS and CDR2 is YFSETQ. The CDR3 sequence: CASSRRSGGQYQETQYF. DNA of the CDR3: TGCGCCAGCAGTCGCCGAAGCGGGGGCCAGTACCAAGAGACCCAGTACTTC.

The V and J genes are TRBV6-5 and TRBJ1-6, with D unclear. The CDR3 sequence is 15 residues long. V dropped 0 bases and J dropped 7 bases, with 10 bases sitting between them. Germline values: CDR1 MNHEY, CDR2 SVGAGI. The CDR3 nucleotides are TGTGCCAGCAGTTACTCGAGGACTAGAAATTCACCCCTCCACTTT. This translates into CASSYSRTRNSPLHF.

This sequence joins TRBV27 and TRBJ2-1; TRBD2 agrees at 12 bases. This CDR3 contains 15 residues. After removal of 8 bases from V and 6 bases from J, the junction contained 8 bases not matched to a gene. Germline V CDR1 and CDR2: MNHEY, SMNVEV (reference sequence). CDR3 DNA sequence: TGTGCCAGCGCAAGACTAGCGGGAGTGGGCAATGAGCAGTTCTTC. Its translation: CASARLAGVGNEQFF.

The rearrangement links TRBV5-1 to TRBJ2-7; 9 positions agree with TRBD2. This CDR3 comprises 17 residues. The junction had 11 bases not matched to a gene; V was cut back by 0 bases and J by 4 bases. CDR1 is SGHRS, CDR2 YFSETQ, per germline. Written as DNA, the CDR3 is TGCGCCAGCAGCTTGGGTCTTGGACTAGCGCAGACGTACGAGCAGTACTTC. As protein: CASSLGLGLAQTYEQYF.

The chain uses TRBV4-3 and TRBJ1-5; unclear D gene. The ends were cut back, 0 bases at V and 4 bases at J, with 10 bases in the middle. Germline values: CDR1 LGHNA, CDR2 YSLEER. The CDR3 is made up of 15 amino acids. The CDR3 sequence is CASSQDRYGNQPQHF. CDR3 coding DNA: TGCGCCAGCAGCCAAGATCGGTACGGGAATCAGCCCCAGCATTTT.

The chain uses TRBV18 and TRBJ2-1; a possible D gene is TRBD1 (5 bases). Germline values: CDR1 KGHSH, CDR2 LQKENI. The CDR3 has 16 residues. V lost 3 bases to trimming and J lost 7 bases, with 19 bases between them. This CDR3 reads CASSPWVGSRANEQFF. CDR3 nucleotide sequence: TGTGCCAGCTCACCGTGGGTTGGGTCCAGGGCGAATGAGCAGTTCTTC.

This chain connects TRBV6-6 to TRBJ2-7, with D possibly matching TRBD2 (6 bases). Trimming shortened V by 6 bases and J by 9 bases, and 24 bases separated the two germline ends. There are 15 residues in the CDR3. Germline V lookup: CDR1 MNHNY, CDR2 SVGAGI (reference sequence). CDR3 residues: CASSPTQAGGGGQYF. In DNA form, the CDR3 reads TGTGCCAGCAGCCCGACCCAGGCCGGGGGAGGAGGGCAGTACTTC.

This clone appeared a single time. The chain links TRBV5-6 to TRBJ2-1, with TRBD1 identical over 8 bases. The junction had 9 bases not matched to a gene; V was cut back by 5 bases and J by 14 bases. The CDR3 covers 12 residues. CDR1 and CDR2 from the germline V gene are SGHDT and YYEEEE. CDR3 coding DNA: TGTGCCAGCAGACAAACAGGGGGAAGAAAGTTCTTC. Translating gives CASRQTGGRKFF.

The chain has TRBV7-8 and TRBJ2-1; D may be TRBD1 (6 bases). The CDR3 totals 20 residues. Deletions cut 0 bases from V and 8 bases from J, with 29 bases between. Germline assignment: CDR1 SGHVS and CDR2 FQNEAQ. CDR3 loop: CASSLAANPTGVFLWDEQFF. The CDR3 nucleotides are TGTGCCAGCAGCTTAGCCGCCAATCCGACAGGTGTTTTTTTATGGGATGAGCAGTTCTTC.

V is TRBV7-8 and J is TRBJ2-7, with D unresolved. The V end was cut by 5 bases, the J end by 7 bases, with 27 bases between. Germline loops: CDR1 SGHVS, CDR2 FQNEAQ. The CDR3 sequence is 17 residues long. In nucleotides, the CDR3 is TGTGCCAGCAGCCAAACCCGGCCGGTGGGCGCCCCTCAAGAGCAGTACTTC. This codes for CASSQTRPVGAPQEQYF.

A remark on this clone: Different DNA sequences within this sample yield the same CDR3. The J gene is TRBJ2-7, the V gene TRBV5-1; a possible D gene is TRBD2 (6 bases). The CDR3 contains 14 residues. Deletions cut 2 bases from V and 0 bases from J, with 9 bases between. Germline V CDR1 and CDR2: SGHRS, YFSETQ. The CDR3 coding sequence is TGCGCCAGCAGCTTAACCGGGAGCTCCTACGAGCAGTACTTC. This codes for CASSLTGSSYEQYF.

The chain joins TRBV5-1 to TRBJ1-6; D call uncertain. Germline V lookup: CDR1 SGHRS, CDR2 YFSETQ. The CDR3 covers 15 residues. The V end lost 5 bases, the J end lost 0 bases, and 9 bases lay between the germline ends. CDR3 bases: TGCGCCAGCAGTCTTGATAGCTCCTATAATTCACCCCTCCACTTT. As protein: CASSLDSSYNSPLHF.

The V and J genes are TRBV13 and TRBJ1-4; the D gene is possibly TRBD1 (5 bases). Trimming stripped 2 bases from V and 8 bases from J, with 15 bases between. The CDR3 has 15 amino acids. Germline V gene data show CDR1 as PRHDT and CDR2 as FYEKMQ (reference sequence). In DNA form, the CDR3 reads TGTGCCAGCAGCTTAAGTCGACGGGAGGGGGAAAAACTGTTTTTT. Translating gives CASSLSRREGEKLFF. Based on the CDR3 plus reference TRBV13 and TRBJ1-4, the full variable domain is AAGVIQSPRHLIKEKRETATLKCYPIPRHDTVYWYQQGPGQDPQFLISFYEKMQSDKGSIPDRFSAQQFSDYHSELNMSSLELGDSALYFCASSLSRREGEKLFFGSGTQLSVL.

The sample holds a few counts of this clone. The V call is TRBV2, the J call TRBJ1-5, with 9 bases matching TRBD1. The junction had 1 base not matched to a gene; V was cut back by 8 bases and J by 5 bases. The CDR3 runs 12 residues. In germline, CDR1 is SNHLY, CDR2 FYNNEI. CDR3 sequence reads: CASRQGDQPQHF. CDR3 in DNA: TGTGCCAGCCGACAGGGGGATCAGCCCCAGCATTTT.

In its sample, this clone was seen once. The V gene is TRBV18, the J gene TRBJ1-1; D might be TRBD1 (5 bases). The V gene lost 6 bases and the J gene lost 1 base, with 9 bases spanning the gap. The CDR3 consists of 13 residues. Germline V CDR1 and CDR2: KGHSH, LQKENI. The CDR3 sequence is CASSHDRNTEAFF. The CDR3 DNA reads as TGTGCCAGCTCTCACGACAGGAACACTGAAGCTTTCTTT.

V is TRBV30 and J is TRBJ1-5; 11 bases align to TRBD1. The V and J ends lost 2 bases and 7 bases, in that order; junction bases with no gene match: 4. Per germline, CDR1 GTSNPN and CDR2 SVGIG (reference sequence). The CDR3 sequence is 14 residues long. The DNA of the CDR3 is TGTGCCTGGAGTCCGGGACAGGGGGGCCAGCCCCAGCATTTT. It codes for CAWSPGQGGQPQHF. Combining the CDR3 with reference TRBV30 and TRBJ1-5 gives the whole variable domain SQTIHQWPATLVQPVGSPLSLECTVEGTSNPNLYWYRQAAGRGLQLLFYSVGIGQISSEVPQNLSASRPQDRQFILSSKKLLLSDSGFYLCAWSPGQGGQPQHFGDGTRLSIL.

This clone showed up just once. The same CDR3 can be traced to other DNA sequences in this sample. The V gene is TRBV4-3, the J gene TRBJ2-3, with 14 bases identical to TRBD2. The CDR3 covers 19 residues. Germline values: CDR1 LGHNA, CDR2 YSLEER. The ends lost 3 bases at V and 1 base at J; junction bases unmatched: 9. The CDR3 bases are TGCGCCAGCAGCCAGAACCCGGGACTAGCGGGGGCCCGCACAGATACGCAGTATTTT. This sequence encodes CASSQNPGLAGARTDTQYF.

This clone showed up just a few times. The chain recombines TRBV6-5 with TRBJ2-7; TRBD1 matches at 8 bases. V was clipped by 6 bases and J by 5 bases; unmatched bases: 9. Germline values: CDR1 MNHEY, CDR2 SVGAGI. CDR3 length: 14 residues. In DNA, the CDR3 is TGTGCCAGCAGGCACTCGGACAGGGAGGACGAGCAGTACTTC. Amino acids: CASRHSDREDEQYF.

This chain connects TRBV5-6 to TRBJ2-4; a possible D gene is TRBD2 (6 bases). The CDR3 extends over 11 amino acids. Germline loops: CDR1 SGHDT, CDR2 YYEEEE. The V end was cut by 0 bases, the J end by 13 bases, with 8 bases between. The CDR3 DNA sequence: TGTGCCAGCAGCTTGGGCGGGGTCCAGTACTTC. It yields the protein CASSLGGVQYF.

V usage is TRBV7-9 and J usage is TRBJ1-2; no clear D gene. This CDR3 region has 14 residues. Germline assignment: CDR1 SEHNR and CDR2 FQNEAQ (reference sequence). V lost 1 base and J 3 bases, leaving 9 bases between the germline ends. The CDR3 loop reads CASSLGGNYYGYTF. CDR3 coding DNA: TGTGCCAGCAGCTTAGGCGGGAATTACTATGGCTACACCTTC.

The chain is built from TRBV19 and TRBJ1-1; maybe TRBD1 (5 bases). This CDR3 has 15 residues. Germline CDR1 and CDR2: LNHDA and SQIVND (reference sequence). Trimming took 6 bases from V and 1 from J, leaving 15 bases between them. The CDR3 loop reads CASRPGSGGNTEAFF. The CDR3 DNA reads TGTGCCAGTAGACCCGGGTCGGGGGGGAACACTGAAGCTTTCTTT.